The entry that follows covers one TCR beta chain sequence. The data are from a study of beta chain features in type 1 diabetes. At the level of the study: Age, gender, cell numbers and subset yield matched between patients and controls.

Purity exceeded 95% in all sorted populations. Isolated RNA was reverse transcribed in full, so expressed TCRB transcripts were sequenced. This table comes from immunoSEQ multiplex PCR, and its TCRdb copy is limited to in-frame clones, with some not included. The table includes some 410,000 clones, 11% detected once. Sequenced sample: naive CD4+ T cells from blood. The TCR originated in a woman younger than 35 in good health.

The CDR3 DNA reads TGTGCCAGCACGTCCGGGAGCACAGATACGCAGTATTTT. This sequence encodes CASTSGSTDTQYF. V is TRBV7-9 and J is TRBJ2-3; no firm D call. The germline CDR1 and CDR2 sequences are SEHNR and FQNEAQ (reference sequence). Trimming stripped 7 bases from V and 0 bases from J, with 8 bases between. CDR3 length: 13 residues.